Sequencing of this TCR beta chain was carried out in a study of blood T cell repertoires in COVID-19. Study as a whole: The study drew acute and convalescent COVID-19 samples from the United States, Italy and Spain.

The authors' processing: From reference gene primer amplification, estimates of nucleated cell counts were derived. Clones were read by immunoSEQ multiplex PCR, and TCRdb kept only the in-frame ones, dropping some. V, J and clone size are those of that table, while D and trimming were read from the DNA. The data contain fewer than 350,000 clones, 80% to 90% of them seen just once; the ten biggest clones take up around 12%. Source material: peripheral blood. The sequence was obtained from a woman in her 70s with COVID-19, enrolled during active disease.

The CDR3: CASSFGGWNSKPQHF. The CDR3 DNA follows: TGTGCCAGCAGTTTTGGAGGGTGGAATAGTAAGCCCCAGCATTTT. The chain joins TRBV28 to TRBJ1-5; the D is unclear. The V end lost 3 bases, the J end lost 8 bases, and 17 bases lay between the germline ends. The CDR3 is made up of 15 amino acids. Per germline, CDR1 MDHEN and CDR2 SYDVKM.